This TCR beta chain was profiled in a study of blood T cell repertoires in COVID-19. About the study: Sample material is recorded as cDNA or gDNA derived from T cells, B-cell-depleted T cells, or PBMCs.

This clone appeared once. TCRdb's table, derived via immunoSEQ multiplex PCR, lists solely in-frame clones and lacks some. The table records fewer than 200,000 clones, approximately 92% of them present only once. The specimen sequenced was peripheral blood. This TCR was sampled from a woman between 45 and 60 years old with acute or convalescent COVID-19.

The CDR3: CASSPGQGLSNTEAFF. The CDR3 nucleotides are TGTGCCAGCAGCCCAGGACAGGGGCTTTCGAACACTGAAGCTTTCTTT. V is TRBV14 and J is TRBJ1-1; 9 bases line up with TRBD1. With V trimmed by 4 bases and J by 1 base, 7 bases remained unmatched. Looked up from germline, CDR1 is SGHDN and CDR2 is FVKESK. The CDR3 runs to 16 residues.